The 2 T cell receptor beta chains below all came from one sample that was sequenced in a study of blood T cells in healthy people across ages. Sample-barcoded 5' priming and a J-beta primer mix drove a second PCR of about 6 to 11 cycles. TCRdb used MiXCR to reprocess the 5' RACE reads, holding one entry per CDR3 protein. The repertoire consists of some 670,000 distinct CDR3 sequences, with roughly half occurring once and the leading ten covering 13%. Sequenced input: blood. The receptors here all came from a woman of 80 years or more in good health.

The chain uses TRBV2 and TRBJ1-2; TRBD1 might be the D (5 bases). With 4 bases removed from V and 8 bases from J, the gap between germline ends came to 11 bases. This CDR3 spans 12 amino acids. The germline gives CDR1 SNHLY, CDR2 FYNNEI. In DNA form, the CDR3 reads TGTGCCAGCAGTGTAGAGGGGTACGGCTACACCTTC. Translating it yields CASSVEGYGYTF.

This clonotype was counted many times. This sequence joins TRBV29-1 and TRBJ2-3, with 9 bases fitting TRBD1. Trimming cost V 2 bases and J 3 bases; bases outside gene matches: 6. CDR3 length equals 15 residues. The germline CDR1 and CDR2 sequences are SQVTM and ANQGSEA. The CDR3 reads CSVEYGTGSTDTQYF. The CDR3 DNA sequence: TGCAGCGTTGAATACGGGACAGGGTCAACAGATACGCAGTATTTT.